The T cell receptor (beta chain) under discussion was sequenced for a study of blood T cell repertoires in COVID-19. Study at large: COVID-19 samples, acute and convalescent, were from the United States, Italy and Spain. Sample material is recorded as cDNA or gDNA derived from T cells, B-cell-depleted T cells, or PBMCs.

Under the authors' procedure: Amplification of reference gene primers provided the estimated nucleated cell counts. Sequencing was performed with immunoSEQ multiplex PCR; in TCRdb, only in-frame clones are kept and a portion is missing. D and trimming come from the DNA, and the V and J calls and clone size come from that table. The sample includes about 200,000 clones, almost 85% seen only once; the top ten take approximately 8.1%. With 3 bases clipped from V and 0 bases from J, the junction kept 2 bases outside the gene matches. The CDR3 is made up of 14 amino acids. Germline CDR1 is SGHRS and CDR2 is YFSETQ.

The sequencing sample was made of peripheral blood. This sequence originates from a woman aged 45-65 years with active or convalescent COVID-19. The V call is TRBV5-1, the J call TRBJ1-2, with TRBD1 matching over 7 bases. For the CDR3, the DNA is TGCGCCAGCAGCTGGGGGACAGCTAACTATGGCTACACCTTC. This encodes CASSWGTANYGYTF.